This paragraph reports one T cell receptor beta chain. These data come from a study of shared T cell receptors in the human thymus. Sequencing used immunoSEQ multiplex PCR; TCRdb keeps in-frame clones, though not all of them. The table includes fewer than 700,000 clones, around nine tenths detected once. The CDR3 runs 13 residues. V dropped 6 bases and J dropped 5 bases, with 13 bases sitting between them. CDR1 and CDR2 from the germline V gene are LNHDA and SQIVND (reference sequence). This same sample was also taken into another study, of human thymus T cells.

The source of this sequence is a boy younger than two with a congenital heart defect. The chain couples TRBV19 to TRBJ1-1; D possibly corresponds to TRBD1 (6 bases). Sequencing was done on a sample of thymocytes. The DNA for the CDR3 is TGTGCCAGTAGCCTTGGGGGCGGGACTGAAGCTTTCTTT. It yields the protein CASSLGGGTEAFF.